This TCR beta chain was sequenced for a study of neurological immune-mediated disorders (dated by TCRdb to the late 2010s). Regarding the study in general: Using UMI-based sequencing, the study compared peripheral blood TCR-beta repertoires from patients with HTLV-I-associated myelopathy (HAM/TSP), patients with multiple sclerosis, and healthy controls. Alongside PBMC samples, the set of more than 85 TCR-beta libraries contained longitudinal samples, technical triplicates, and paired CD4+ and CD8+ T-cell subsets that had been sorted. The cohort included about 66 subjects: about 15 with HAM/TSP, some 34 with multiple sclerosis, and approximately 20 healthy controls.

cDNA synthesis used template-switch 5'RACE with a primer carrying a 10-nucleotide random unique molecular identifier tagging each TCR transcript. Each sequencing run produced over 160 million TCR-beta sequences covering 15-18 subjects. Total RNA was extracted with the RNeasy kit. TCR-beta VDJ regions were amplified with primers for the TCR constant region and the 5'RACE anchor, using the KAPA Real-time Library Amplification kit. A first PCR added sample indexes and Illumina adaptors, after which a second PCR increased the library yield. The roughly 650 bp TCR product was size-selected on a 2% E-gel SizeSelection system after Ampure bead purification. Before pooling, library quality was assessed on a Bioanalyzer, concentration was determined with Qubit, and library quantification was performed with the Kapa Library Quantification kit. An Illumina HiSeq 2500 sequenced the libraries paired-end 2 x 150 bp. To increase sequence diversity, 25-30% phiX was spiked into each library pool. Processing in the source paper ran as follows. The quality-filtered reads were processed with the UMI-based MiGEC pipeline, whose error correction step removed more than 80% of the raw TCR sequences. VDJ genes were aligned to IMGT germline references, and clonotypes were defined by unique CDR3 amino acid sequence plus V-J genes. Clonal expansion, Shannon diversity and CDR3 relatedness were evaluated with VDJtools (CalcPairwiseDistances, ClusterSamples), while phylogenetic trees were built in CLCbio workbench. Clones with at least 8 unique UMIs were defined as expanded, with this threshold being based on coefficient-of-variation modelling across technical triplicates. TCRdb reworked the public reads: Q25 trimming with fastp, MiXCR clone assembly, productive beta chains retained. Entries that share a CDR3 protein sequence are merged under the most common genes and DNA. These V and J calls are TCRdb output, not the study's own analysis. The sample has 20,000 to 30,000 distinct CDR3 sequences on record, 10% to 15% of them singletons. The ten largest clonotypes hold about 12% of the sample.

What the study reported, not specific to this receptor: Expanded clones from different subjects shared no identical CDR3 amino acid sequences, which suggests that TCR-beta repertoires were private in all groups. TCR clonal expansion was greatest in HAM/TSP patients and smallest in MS patients, who ranked below even healthy controls.

For unsorted PBMC libraries, 2 million PBMCs were used after storage in RNAlater at -80 degrees C until RNA extraction. Peripheral blood was subjected to Ficoll-Hypaque density gradient centrifugation to isolate PBMCs, which were then cryopreserved in liquid nitrogen. Trimming takes 4 bases off V and 4 bases off J; junction bases not matched to a gene: 9. Per the germline V gene, SGDLS is the CDR1 and YYNGEE is the CDR2. The CDR3 covers 16 residues, taking in both the cysteine and the phenylalanine. Only the CDR3 portion is preserved as DNA: 48 bases, with reading frame beginning at the first base. This clonotype is medium-sized (0.01 to 0.1%) in its sample. Its antigen is not yet known. Base qualities are not at hand, and no much larger clone is one base apart.

The sequence was collected from a woman aged 55-75 years with HTLV-1-associated myelopathy (HAM/TSP). Sequencing used PBMCs. The chain links TRBV9 with TRBJ1-2, with TRBD1 matching 11 junction bases. The nucleotide sequence is given as TGTGCCAGCAGCCCCTCAGGGACAGGGGGACCCTATGGCTACACCTTC. Its amino acids are CASSPSGTGGPYGYTF.